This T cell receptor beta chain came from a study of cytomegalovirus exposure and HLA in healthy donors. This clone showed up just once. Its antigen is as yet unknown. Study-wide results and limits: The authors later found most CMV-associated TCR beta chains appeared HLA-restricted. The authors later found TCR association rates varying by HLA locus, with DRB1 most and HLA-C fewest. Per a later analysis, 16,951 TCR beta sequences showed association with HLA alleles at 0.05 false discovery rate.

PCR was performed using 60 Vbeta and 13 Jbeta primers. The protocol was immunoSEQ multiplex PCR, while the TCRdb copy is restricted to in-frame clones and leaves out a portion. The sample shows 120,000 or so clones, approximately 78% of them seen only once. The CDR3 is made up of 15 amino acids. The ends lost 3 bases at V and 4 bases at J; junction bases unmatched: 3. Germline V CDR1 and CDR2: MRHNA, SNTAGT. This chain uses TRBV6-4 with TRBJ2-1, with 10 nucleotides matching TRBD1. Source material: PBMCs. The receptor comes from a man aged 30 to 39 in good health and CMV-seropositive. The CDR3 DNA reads TGTGCCAGCAGTGATCGGACAGGGGGGTACAATGAGCAGTTCTTC. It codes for CASSDRTGGYNEQFF.